Listed below are T cell receptor beta chains from one sample, sequenced in a study of glioma-infiltrating T cells. TCRdb processed the multiplex PCR reads anew with MiXCR; each CDR3 protein has one entry. The sample consists of about 89,000 distinct CDR3 sequences, under 30% of them appearing once. Sequences were obtained from glioma tissue, nonneoplastic brain tissue, or PBMCs (not recorded which). Receptors originate from a human donor with low-grade glioma or glioblastoma, undergoing nonglioma brain surgery, or in good health (not recorded which). Both conserved end residues are trimmed from each CDR3. Rows give clone size only sometimes, using once, few, many, or a class for an expanded clone.

many	TRBV18	TRBJ1-2	ASSPAGGAGYT
.	TRBV27	TRBJ1-3	ASSFRRGSTIH
few	TRBV7-8	TRBJ2-2	ASSLAGPLGPGELF
many	TRBV5-1	TRBJ1-1	ASSLDSTNTEAF
many	TRBV27	TRBJ2-5	ASSFSGSGTQY
.	TRBV10-3	TRBJ2-7	AIMTDGLERY
.	TRBV10-3	TRBJ2-7	AISRDRVSYEQY
many	TRBV14	TRBJ2-5	ASSQDWRGASKTQY
few	TRBV12-3/TRBV12-4	TRBJ2-3	ASSLEGLDTQY
many	TRBV3-1	TRBJ2-3	ASRGLPSDTQY
few	TRBV5-1	TRBJ2-1	ASSLRLSSYNEQF
many	TRBV28	TRBJ1-2	ASSLFVGLNYGYT
.	TRBV19	TRBJ2-3	ASSKPGLAGSDTQY
many	TRBV7-9	TRBJ1-5	ASSAWTGYSNQPQH
many	TRBV20-1	TRBJ2-1	SARTTSNEQF
many	TRBV6-1	TRBJ2-3	ASSYGRSTDTQY
.	TRBV7-9	TRBJ2-3	ASSLASSGADTQY
many	TRBV27	TRBJ1-5	ASSPRTGVVGNQPQH
many	TRBV27	TRBJ1-6	ASSTAEGESPLH
many	TRBV20-1	TRBJ1-5	SARGDRELRPQH
many	TRBV20-1	TRBJ2-4	SANSVGDKNIQY
many	TRBV15	TRBJ2-7	ATSRGGTGRTYEQY
few	TRBV18	TRBJ2-7	ASSPNIGGSFYEQY
few	TRBV4-3	TRBJ2-1	ASSPSVFSNEQF
.	TRBV5-5	TRBJ2-3	ASSAVVDTQY
many	TRBV27	TRBJ1-4	ASSPWRNRGRGDEKLF
many	TRBV20-1	TRBJ2-7	SASPLDRPYEQY
many	TRBV4-2	TRBJ2-5	ASSQTADRQETQY
.	TRBV5-1	TRBJ1-2	ASSTDTHPLYGYT
.	TRBV2	TRBJ2-2	ASRDRPNTGELF
.	TRBV5-1	TRBJ2-7	ASSRGQGSSEQY
once	TRBV12-3/TRBV12-4	TRBJ1-1	ASSHGTALKTEAF
once	TRBV7-9	TRBJ1-1	ASSADRRNTEAF
.	TRBV7-2	TRBJ2-7	ASSLRWDRVSYEQY
many	TRBV18	TRBJ1-2	ASSPTGTGGVYGYT
many	TRBV12-3/TRBV12-4	TRBJ1-2	ASSRDNYGYT
many	TRBV6-6	TRBJ1-6	ASSYSMGVSPLH
many	TRBV19	TRBJ2-1	ASTPRTSGSHEQF
.	TRBV5-5	TRBJ1-6	ASNPPGQLYNSPLH
many	TRBV20-1	TRBJ1-3	SARELTGGRNTIY
many	TRBV4-1	TRBJ2-5	ASSQDATSLETQY
few	TRBV10-2	TRBJ2-1	AARQGSFYNEQF
many	TRBV6-1	TRBJ1-2	ASRHGQSYGYT
few	TRBV10-1	TRBJ2-3	ASSVGGRQDTQY
few	TRBV29-1	TRBJ2-7	SALTGTDPYEQY
.	TRBV5-4	TRBJ1-5	ASSLGGQGDQPQH
many	TRBV29-1	TRBJ2-1	SVEVPSGRNEQF
.	TRBV6-6	TRBJ2-1	ASRAEAMLAYYEQF
.	TRBV7-2	TRBJ2-1	ASSLGPRGGGFSEQF